Listed here are 27 T cell receptor beta chains from one sample, sequenced in a study of T cells in localized non-small cell lung cancer. This table comes from immunoSEQ multiplex PCR, and its TCRdb copy is limited to in-frame clones, with some not included. The sample holds about 45,000 clones; 81% are singletons and the top ten take 15% to 20%. The sample in question was peripheral blood mononuclear cells, obtained before any cancer treatment. Receptors originate from a man between 40 and 70 years old with stage III lung adenocarcinoma.

The rearrangement joins TRBV6-6 to TRBJ2-1; D uncertain. The germline V gene has CDR1 MNHNY and CDR2 SVGAGI (reference sequence). The CDR3 runs to 12 residues. Trimming stripped 10 bases from V and 2 bases from J, with 9 bases between. The CDR3 region is CATHDPYNEQFF. In nucleotides, the CDR3 is TGTGCCACACATGACCCCTACAATGAGCAGTTCTTC.

This clone was counted between two and nine times. The gene calls are TRBV30 and TRBJ2-3; possible D gene TRBD1, 5 bases. The CDR3 consists of 15 residues. The V end lost 5 bases, the J end lost 3 bases, and 18 bases lay between the germline ends. CDR1 GTSNPN and CDR2 SVGIG come from the germline V gene (reference sequence). The CDR3: CAWARGVRETDTQYF. Here the CDR3 DNA reads TGTGCCTGGGCCCGTGGAGTCAGGGAAACAGATACGCAGTATTTT.

This clone is a singleton in its sample. The chain recombines TRBV2 with TRBJ2-1; TRBD2 matches at 10 bases. This CDR3 comprises 16 residues. Germline trimming cut 4 bases from V and 3 bases from J; bases unmatched to any gene: 6. CDR1 and CDR2 from the germline V gene are SNHLY and FYNNEI. CDR3 DNA: TGTGCCAGCAGTGCTCTTGGACTAGCGGACTACAATGAGCAGTTCTTC. Its translation is CASSALGLADYNEQFF.

V is TRBV27 and J is TRBJ2-7; no clear D. The CDR3 has 13 residues. Germline CDR1 reads MNHEY; CDR2 reads SMNVEV (reference sequence). V lost 4 bases, J lost 2 bases, and 9 bases lay in between. The CDR3 DNA sequence: TGTGCCAGCAGTTCGAGGCCAACCTACGAGCAGTACTTC. This encodes CASSSRPTYEQYF.

The chain recombines TRBV4-1 with TRBJ2-5; D perhaps matches TRBD1 (5 bases). Trimming shortened V by 1 base and J by 4 bases, and 13 bases separated the two germline ends. Germline assignment: CDR1 MGHRA and CDR2 YSYEKL. The CDR3 length is 15 residues. Here the CDR3 DNA reads TGCGCCAGCAGCCAAGTCCCAGGGCCCAGAGAGACCCAGTACTTC. Protein sequence: CASSQVPGPRETQYF.

The CDR3 protein is CASSLDQGAGELFF. The CDR3 nucleotides read TGTGCCAGCAGCTTAGATCAGGGAGCCGGGGAGCTGTTTTTT. The gene calls are TRBV7-6 and TRBJ2-2; D assignment may be TRBD1 or TRBD2 (5 bases each). Germline CDR1 and CDR2: SGHVS and FNYEAQ. V gave up 1 base and J gave up 6 bases, with 9 bases separating them. The CDR3 is 14 amino acids.

The chain joins TRBV10-3 to TRBJ2-5; 7 bases agree with TRBD2. Germline lookup yields CDR1 ENHRY and CDR2 SYGVKD. V lost 3 bases and J lost 4; bases outside the gene matches: 5. The CDR3 is 14 residues long. This chain's CDR3 is CAISDGGVPETQYF. The CDR3 DNA follows: TGTGCCATCAGTGATGGGGGGGTCCCAGAGACCCAGTACTTC.

This chain links TRBV18 with TRBJ1-2; no clear D. Germline V gene sequence: CDR1 KGHSH, CDR2 LQKENI. The CDR3 runs 13 residues. V shed 0 bases and J shed 7 bases, with 9 bases lying between them. CDR3 sequence: CASSPPHRGGYTF. The CDR3 coding sequence is TGTGCCAGCTCACCACCGCACAGAGGTGGCTACACCTTC.

The chain employs TRBV4-2 and TRBJ1-2; D not resolved. The germline gives CDR1 LGHNA, CDR2 YNFKEQ. This CDR3 is built from 16 residues. V lost 0 bases to trimming and J lost 0 bases, with 11 bases between them. In DNA form, the CDR3 reads TGTGCCAGCAGCCAAGATCTGACCCTAGCTAACTATGGCTACACCTTC. This sequence encodes CASSQDLTLANYGYTF.

The V call is TRBV19, the J call TRBJ2-7; perhaps TRBD2 as D (6 bases). CDR3 length equals 14 residues. Germline CDR1 and CDR2: LNHDA and SQIVND (reference sequence). V lost 9 bases and J lost 0, with 15 bases in between. The CDR3 DNA sequence: TGTGCCAGCGCGACTAGGACACCCTCCTACGAGCAGTACTTC. Amino acids: CASATRTPSYEQYF.

The V gene is TRBV27, the J gene TRBJ1-1, with TRBD1 matching 9 bases. The CDR3 consists of 15 residues. Germline V CDR1 and CDR2: MNHEY, SMNVEV (reference sequence). With 4 bases clipped from V and 5 bases from J, the junction kept 8 bases outside the gene matches. In DNA, the CDR3 is TGTGCCAGCAGTTCCGCGGGACAGGGTGAAACTGAAGCTTTCTTT. Translating gives CASSSAGQGETEAFF.

The DNA of the CDR3 is TGCGCCAGCAGCCTTGGCTTGGGGCGGGGGTGGTTTGAGCAGTTCTTC. It yields the protein CASSLGLGRGWFEQFF. The chain carries TRBV5-1 and TRBJ2-1; 7 bases line up with TRBD2. Germline loops: CDR1 SGHRS, CDR2 YFSETQ. The CDR3 sequence is 16 residues long. The trim removed 4 bases at V and 9 bases at J, leaving 16 bases unmatched.

The chain couples TRBV4-1 to TRBJ2-3, with TRBD2 identical over 13 bases. The CDR3 sequence is 17 residues long. V lost 0 bases and J lost 5; bases outside the gene matches: 5. Germline V lookup: CDR1 MGHRA, CDR2 YSYEKL. The CDR3 DNA sequence: TGCGCCAGCAGCCAAGAACCGGGACTAGCGGGAAGAGATACGCAGTATTTT. Residues: CASSQEPGLAGRDTQYF.

The CDR3 reads CASSPQPGQSYEQYF. For the CDR3, the DNA is TGCGCCAGCAGCCCCCAACCGGGACAGAGTTACGAGCAGTACTTC. This sequence joins TRBV5-1 and TRBJ2-7, with 7 bases identical to TRBD1. The CDR3 loop spans 15 amino acids. V shed 4 bases, J shed 4 bases, and the junction held 11 bases outside the gene matches. CDR1 and CDR2 (germline): SGHRS, YFSETQ.

The rearrangement uses TRBV6-5 and TRBJ2-5; D possibly matches TRBD1 or TRBD2 (6 bases each). The CDR3 is made up of 15 amino acids. Trimming removed 2 bases from V and 2 bases from J, with 12 bases in between. The germline V gene encodes CDR1 MNHEY and CDR2 SVGAGI. CDR3 coding DNA: TGTGCCAGCAGTTACAGGGGGGTTGGGCAAGAGACCCAGTACTTC. Translating gives CASSYRGVGQETQYF.

The chain joins TRBV11-2 to TRBJ2-7; 8 bases are a match to TRBD2. This CDR3 is 17 amino acids long. Per the germline V gene, CDR1 is SGHAT and CDR2 is FQNNGV. Trimming took 6 bases from V and 1 from J; bases not matched to a gene: 14. As DNA, the CDR3 is TGTGCCAGCAGTCATCCCCGGGAGGGGTGGGGTTCCTACGAGCAGTACTTC. Its protein product is CASSHPREGWGSYEQYF.

The sample holds one count of this clone. The chain carries TRBV20-1 and TRBJ2-5; D not resolved. This CDR3 region has 11 residues. Germline lookup yields CDR1 DFQATT and CDR2 SNEGSKA (reference sequence). V was shortened by 3 bases and J by 1 base, with 3 bases between the two germline ends. DNA for the CDR3: TGCAGTGCTAGGCCCCAAGAGACCCAGTACTTC. Amino acids: CSARPQETQYF.

This clone occurred a few times. J is TRBJ1-2 and V is TRBV27, with 9 bases fitting TRBD1. Germline CDR1 and CDR2: MNHEY and SMNVEV (reference sequence). V trimming: 4 bases; J trimming: 5 bases; junction bases outside the gene matches: 8. CDR3 size: 15 residues. The CDR3 bases are TGTGCCAGCAGTTCGGGAACAGGGGGCATATATGGCTACACCTTC. It codes for CASSSGTGGIYGYTF.

The V call is TRBV6-1, the J call TRBJ1-2, with no clear D. The germline V gene encodes CDR1 MNHNS and CDR2 SASEGT. CDR3 length: 13 amino acids. Trimming pared 1 base from V and 7 bases from J, leaving 10 bases between. CDR3 coding DNA: TGTGCCAGCAGTGAAGAAGGACGGGGTGGCTACACCTTC. Encoded protein: CASSEEGRGGYTF.

This clone was detected once. The gene calls are TRBV11-2 and TRBJ2-3, with D hard to call. Germline CDR1 SGHAT, CDR2 FQNNGV. The CDR3 has 17 residues. V lost 5 bases and J 2 bases, leaving 20 bases between the germline ends. CDR3 nucleotide sequence: TGTGCCAGCAGCCCACGCGACGGGTTCAGCCTCACAGATACGCAGTATTTT. It specifies CASSPRDGFSLTDTQYF.

This clone was recorded a few times. The chain carries TRBV7-6 and TRBJ2-7, with D uncertain. In germline, CDR1 is SGHVS, CDR2 FNYEAQ. Trimming pared 1 base from V and 7 bases from J, leaving 11 bases between. This CDR3 is 13 amino acids long. The CDR3 sequence: CASSLGPRWEQYF. The DNA for the CDR3 is TGTGCCAGCAGCTTAGGGCCTCGCTGGGAGCAGTACTTC.

The V call is TRBV14, the J call TRBJ1-2, with no clear D. The CDR3 runs 13 residues. Trimming removed 1 base at V and 2 bases at J, with 5 bases between. Germline CDR1 is SGHDN and CDR2 is FVKESK. CDR3 sequence: CASSQGTNYGYTF. The CDR3 coding sequence is TGTGCCAGCAGCCAAGGAACGAACTATGGCTACACCTTC.

The table lists this clone with a count of one. The chain employs TRBV6-1 and TRBJ2-6; perhaps TRBD1 as D (6 bases). This CDR3 has 15 amino acids. The V and J ends lost 7 bases and 3 bases respectively, with 13 bases between them. Per the germline V gene, CDR1 is MNHNS and CDR2 is SASEGT. CDR3: CASKTAGDGANVLTF. The CDR3 DNA reads TGTGCCAGCAAAACGGCAGGGGATGGGGCCAACGTCCTGACTTTC.

The chain recombines TRBV6-6 with TRBJ2-2; 9 bases agree with TRBD1. This CDR3 region has 14 residues. Per germline, CDR1 MNHNY and CDR2 SVGAGI (reference sequence). Trimming removed 11 bases from V and 2 bases from J; junction bases left unmatched: 6. In nucleotides, the CDR3 is TGTGCCGGAAGGGACAGGGTAAACACCGGGGAGCTGTTTTTT. Protein product: CAGRDRVNTGELFF.

This chain connects TRBV7-2 to TRBJ1-1; maybe TRBD1 (6 bases). The V end was cut by 5 bases, the J end by 0 bases, with 10 bases between. Germline CDR1 is SGHTA and CDR2 is FQGNSA. The CDR3 is 14 residues long. CDR3 nucleotides: TGTGCCAGCAGCCCAGGGGTCATGAACACTGAAGCTTTCTTT. Protein sequence: CASSPGVMNTEAFF.

This sequence joins TRBV27 and TRBJ1-1, with TRBD1 matching 11 bases. The CDR3 has 17 residues. CDR1 and CDR2 from the germline V gene are MNHEY and SMNVEV (reference sequence). V shed 3 bases, J shed 2 bases, and the junction held 8 bases outside the gene matches. CDR3 in amino acids: CASSFLGQGALNTEAFF. DNA of the CDR3: TGTGCCAGCAGTTTCCTAGGACAGGGGGCCTTAAACACTGAAGCTTTCTTT.

This clone occurred a few times. V is TRBV30 and J is TRBJ2-3; D remains unclear. V lost 0 bases and J 8 bases, leaving 18 bases between the germline ends. The length of the CDR3 is 15 residues. The germline gives CDR1 GTSNPN, CDR2 SVGIG (reference sequence). CDR3 nucleotide sequence: TGTGCCTGGAGTGTAACCCCCCTGGTGTCGGCTACGCAGTATTTT. Translated: CAWSVTPLVSATQYF.